This entry concerns a single T cell receptor (beta chain). This clone has only a few counts. Its antigen has not been determined. No per-base quality is available; no much larger clone lies one base away. Clipping removes 1 base from V and 7 bases from J, with 14 as the unmatched junction base count. The germline V gene supplies CDR1 MDHEN and CDR2 SYDVKM. Counted from cysteine to phenylalanine, this CDR3 has 19 amino acids. The read is trimmed to its CDR3 DNA, 57 bases read in frame from base 1. TCRbeta CDR3 regions were amplified from genomic DNA by means of the immunoSEQ Assay, a bias-controlled multiplex PCR. In the original analysis: Nucleated cell counts per sample were estimated from amplification of reference gene primers within the assay. Sequence reads were collapsed and filtered to measure the absolute abundance of every unique TCRbeta CDR3 rearrangement. For each sample, productive Simpson clonality was calculated as the square root of Simpson's diversity index over productive rearrangements. In its TCRdb copy, this immuneACCESS table keeps in-frame sequences only and misses some clones. Where compared with another copy, unresolved V genes explain less than half of these, and the others have no known cause. The D gene and trimming were derived from the DNA, and the V and J assignments and clone size from that table. A total of 240,000 or so clones appear in this sample, more than 75% of them only once. The ten top clones hold approximately 2.1% of the sample.

The record originates from a study of blood T cell repertoires in COVID-19 (dated by TCRdb to the early 2020s). Turning to the overall study: Samples covering the acute and convalescent phases of COVID-19 were provided by collaborators in the United States, Italy and Spain. Samples came from the ongoing ImmuneRACE study (first 160 participants) plus 1,254 subjects from 6 global collaborators. Subjects who had been exposed to COVID-19, were actively infected with it, or had recovered from it provided the deeply sampled blood TCRbeta repertoires that made up the dataset. HLA class I and class II types, where available, came from metadata supplied by the sample provider rather than from assay-based typing. The prospective study material was composed of cDNA or gDNA derived from T cells, B-cell-depleted T cells, or PBMCs. A freely available public database, intended as a resource for researchers studying the immune response to SARS-CoV-2, is where the repertoires were released. A de-identified subject ID, COVID-19 status, age in years and sex were almost always included in the sample metadata.

What the authors observed across the whole study: How much clinical and demographic metadata was included differed by source and by participant, and the metadata was provided uncurated.

Enrolling through a virtual design, the prospective study's participants ranged in age from roughly 18 to 89 years and lived across about two dozen United States geographic areas. To assign participants to cohorts, the prospective study relied on clinical history that participants themselves reported in a screening survey and a study questionnaire. ImmuneRACE Cohort 3 recovered participants were defined by two consecutive negative NP/OP PCR tests, healthcare professional clearance, or symptom resolution. Each participant in the prospective study had whole blood, serum and a nasopharyngeal or oropharyngeal swab collected by mobile phlebotomists. Over a roughly two-month period, participants in the prospective study had the option of providing additional blood draws and questionnaires. Prospective study blood samples were shipped either frozen or at room temperature before DNA extraction.

Sequences were obtained from PBMCs or T cells enriched from blood (not recorded which). The clonotype originates from a woman between 45 and 60 years old who had recovered from COVID-19. The sequence links TRBV28 to TRBJ2-1, and 12 bases in between align with TRBD1. This receptor has the CDR3 CASSLSFWAGQGALNEQFF. The nucleotide sequence is TGTGCCAGCAGTTTATCGTTCTGGGCGGGACAGGGGGCTTTAAATGAGCAGTTCTTC.